The 19 T cell receptor beta chains below come from one sample, sequenced in a study of control samples from healthy donors and cancer patients. The method was immunoSEQ multiplex PCR; TCRdb's version includes in-frame clones alone and lacks a portion of them. The sample carries 50,000 to 55,000 clones, roughly nine tenths recorded once. The sample comprised PBMCs. These receptors were collected from a man aged 55 to 70 with head and neck cancer.

The chain joins TRBV18 to TRBJ1-1; D is possibly TRBD1 (5 bases). CDR1 and CDR2 from the germline V gene are KGHSH and LQKENI. The V gene lost 5 bases and the J gene lost 0 bases, with 19 bases spanning the gap. CDR3 length: 17 amino acids. The CDR3 loop reads CASSRKGVGSLNTEAFF. The CDR3 nucleotides read TGTGCCAGCTCAAGAAAAGGGGTGGGATCACTGAACACTGAAGCTTTCTTT.

The chain combines TRBV18 with TRBJ1-1, with 12 bases matching TRBD1. V trimming: 3 bases; J trimming: 11 bases; junction bases outside the gene matches: 4. The CDR3 has 13 amino acids. Germline V gene sequence: CDR1 KGHSH, CDR2 LQKENI. In DNA, the CDR3 is TGTGCCAGCTCACCGGGACAGGGGGCGGGTGCTTTCTTT. The encoded protein is CASSPGQGAGAFF.

The chain recombines TRBV19 with TRBJ1-5; D possibly corresponds to TRBD1 (5 bases). The germline CDR1 and CDR2 sequences are LNHDA and SQIVND (reference sequence). Trimming stripped 6 bases from V and 3 bases from J, with 15 bases between. The CDR3 spans 15 residues. The CDR3 sequence is CASRGWGGTNQPQHF. CDR3 sequence (DNA): TGTGCCAGTAGGGGGTGGGGGGGGACCAATCAGCCCCAGCATTTT.

J is TRBJ2-7 and V is TRBV15, with D tentatively TRBD1 (6 bases). V was clipped by 4 bases and J by 0 bases, with 16 bases between them. The CDR3 extends over 16 amino acids. CDR1 is LNHNV, CDR2 YYDKDF, per germline (reference sequence). The CDR3 coding sequence is TGTGCCACCAGCACCGACAGGCGAGCCCTCTCCTACGAGCAGTACTTC. Translating gives CATSTDRRALSYEQYF.

J is TRBJ2-1 and V is TRBV5-1; possibly TRBD1 for D (7 bases). The ends were cut back, 0 bases at V and 8 bases at J, with 15 bases in the middle. The CDR3 is 15 amino acids. In germline, CDR1 is SGHRS, CDR2 YFSETQ. The CDR3 nucleotides read TGCGCCAGCAGCTTGGAGACAGGGCGGGGCCATGAGCAGTTCTTC. Amino acids: CASSLETGRGHEQFF.

For the CDR3, the DNA is TGTGCCAGTAGTATAACTAGCGGGAGAGAGGGGGAGCTGTTTTTT. Translation: CASSITSGREGELFF. This sequence joins TRBV19 and TRBJ2-2; 11 bases fit TRBD2. There are 15 residues in the CDR3. Germline lookup yields CDR1 LNHDA and CDR2 SQIVND (reference sequence). After removal of 2 bases from V and 8 bases from J, the junction contained 4 bases not matched to a gene.

This chain joins TRBV23-1 and TRBJ1-2, with TRBD1 as a possible D gene (6 bases). TRBV23-1 is an ORF, with its function uncertain. Trimming stripped 7 bases from V and 8 bases from J, with 17 bases between. The CDR3 contains 13 residues. This CDR3 reads CASKRRGAYGYTF. The CDR3 DNA reads as TGCGCCAGCAAGAGACGGGGGGCTTACGGCTACACCTTC.

The J gene is TRBJ1-5, the V gene TRBV19; D is uncertain. V lost 4 bases to trimming and J lost 0 bases, with 7 bases between them. Germline loops: CDR1 LNHDA, CDR2 SQIVND (reference sequence). The CDR3 is made up of 14 amino acids. The CDR3 loop is CASSTTDSNQPQHF. The CDR3 coding sequence is TGTGCCAGTAGTACCACAGATAGCAATCAGCCCCAGCATTTT.

V gene TRBV4-3 combines with J gene TRBJ2-5, with no clear D. CDR1 is LGHNA and CDR2 is YSLEER in the germline V gene. This CDR3 is built from 15 residues. Trimming left V 0 bases short and J 1 base short, with 9 bases between. The CDR3 region is CASSQDVNLQETQYF. As DNA, the CDR3 is TGCGCCAGCAGCCAAGATGTTAACCTCCAAGAGACCCAGTACTTC.

The chain uses TRBV2 and TRBJ2-5; 7 bases line up with TRBD2. The CDR3 spans 15 residues. V trimming: 3 bases; J trimming: 5 bases; junction bases outside the gene matches: 9. CDR1 is SNHLY and CDR2 is FYNNEI in the germline V gene. The CDR3 here is CASSDGAGNVETQYF. The CDR3 DNA is TGTGCCAGCAGTGATGGAGCGGGAAATGTCGAGACCCAGTACTTC.

The V call is TRBV18, the J call TRBJ1-1; maybe TRBD1 (5 bases). CDR1 KGHSH and CDR2 LQKENI come from the germline V gene. This CDR3 contains 15 residues. V was shortened by 3 bases and J by 5 bases, with 16 bases between the two germline ends. The CDR3 loop is CASSPRGRLGTEAFF. CDR3 coding DNA: TGTGCCAGCTCACCGAGGGGAAGACTCGGGACTGAAGCTTTCTTT.

The rearrangement links TRBV7-9 to TRBJ2-7, with D possibly being TRBD2 (6 bases). CDR3 length: 13 amino acids. In germline, CDR1 is SEHNR, CDR2 FQNEAQ (reference sequence). V was trimmed by 6 bases and J by 2 bases, leaving 11 bases between them. The chain's CDR3 is CASRAEGTYEQYF. In DNA, the CDR3 is TGTGCCAGCAGAGCGGAGGGGACCTACGAGCAGTACTTC.

The CDR3 spells CASSESGITGDYGYTF. In nucleotides, the CDR3 is TGCGCCAGCAGTGAGTCGGGGATTACAGGGGACTATGGCTACACCTTC. The chain uses TRBV10-2 and TRBJ1-2, with 7 bases aligning to TRBD1. J lost 3 bases, V lost 0 bases, and 7 bases had no gene match. Per germline, CDR1 WSHSY and CDR2 SAAADI. The CDR3 is made up of 16 amino acids.

This clone came up a few times. The chain employs TRBV30 and TRBJ2-1, with a tentative D call TRBD1 (6 bases). V shed 4 bases and J shed 5 bases, with 9 bases lying between them. Germline V gene sequence: CDR1 GTSNPN, CDR2 SVGIG (reference sequence). The CDR3 loop spans 12 amino acids. The CDR3 DNA is TGTGCCTGGACCCAGGGGCACAATGAGCAGTTCTTC. It codes for CAWTQGHNEQFF.

The J gene is TRBJ2-7, the V gene TRBV18; D might be TRBD1 (6 bases). There are 14 residues in the CDR3. Trimming pared 3 bases from V and 4 bases from J, leaving 13 bases between. Germline CDR1 reads KGHSH; CDR2 reads LQKENI. The CDR3 region has the DNA TGTGCCAGCTCACCTTCACAGGGTATTTACGAGCAGTACTTC. It codes for CASSPSQGIYEQYF.

This clone has a single count. The V gene is TRBV18, the J gene TRBJ1-2, with 7 nucleotides matching TRBD1. The CDR3 has 13 residues. Germline CDR1 is KGHSH and CDR2 is LQKENI. With 0 bases clipped from V and 8 bases from J, the junction kept 3 bases outside the gene matches. In nucleotides, the CDR3 is TGTGCCAGCTCACCACCACAGGGGACGGGCTACACCTTC. Its translation is CASSPPQGTGYTF.

J is TRBJ1-4 and V is TRBV28; 8 positions agree with TRBD1. The CDR3 has 15 residues. Germline V gives CDR1 MDHEN, CDR2 SYDVKM. Germline trimming cut 6 bases from V and 5 bases from J; bases unmatched to any gene: 8. CDR3 loop: CASSTSGGRNEKLFF. The CDR3, as DNA: TGTGCCAGCAGCACCTCAGGGGGCCGGAATGAAAAACTGTTTTTT.

The chain links TRBV30 to TRBJ2-3; D is perhaps TRBD1 (6 bases). The V end lost 4 bases, the J end lost 2 bases, and 19 bases lay between the germline ends. The CDR3 contains 16 residues. CDR1 GTSNPN and CDR2 SVGIG come from the germline V gene (reference sequence). CDR3 sequence: CAWKRRGHTNTDTQYF. The CDR3 nucleotides are TGTGCCTGGAAGCGCAGGGGCCACACTAACACAGATACGCAGTATTTT.

This chain uses TRBV4-2 with TRBJ2-7; 10 bases map to TRBD2. Germline V gene lookup returns CDR1 LGHNA and CDR2 YNFKEQ. This CDR3 spans 15 amino acids. J was trimmed by 7 bases and V by 4 bases; bases with no gene match: 10. The CDR3 sequence: CASSPSRQRGGEQYF. For the CDR3, the DNA is TGTGCCAGCAGCCCCTCCCGACAGCGGGGGGGGGAGCAGTACTTC.